Below, 23 T cell receptor beta chains from the same sample are listed, as sequenced in a study of blood T cell repertoires in COVID-19. TCRdb's table, derived via immunoSEQ multiplex PCR, lists solely in-frame clones and lacks some. The sample has 250,000 to 400,000 clones, about 87% seen once. Sample: peripheral blood. Receptors were obtained from a woman in her 30s with COVID-19, enrolled during active disease.

V is TRBV5-6 and J is TRBJ1-5, with 8 positions matching TRBD1. From germline, CDR1 is SGHDT and CDR2 YYEEEE. The trim removed 2 bases at V and 7 bases at J, leaving 8 bases unmatched. This CDR3 is 15 amino acids long. CDR3 region: CASSLWQGAHQPQHF. The DNA of the CDR3 is TGTGCCAGCAGCTTATGGCAGGGGGCTCACCAGCCCCAGCATTTT.

This clone appeared a few times. This chain connects TRBV7-8 to TRBJ2-1; 9 bases align to TRBD2. V lost 5 bases and J lost 4; bases outside the gene matches: 6. The germline V gene encodes CDR1 SGHVS and CDR2 FQNEAQ. The CDR3 has 15 amino acids. The CDR3 spells CASSPGTSQYNEQFF. For the CDR3, the DNA is TGTGCCAGCAGCCCAGGGACTAGCCAATACAATGAGCAGTTCTTC.

The rearrangement links TRBV29-1 to TRBJ2-7; 7 positions agree with TRBD1. This CDR3 comprises 11 residues. Trimming removed 6 bases from V and 3 bases from J; junction bases left unmatched: 2. Looked up from germline, CDR1 is SQVTM and CDR2 is ANQGSEA. This CDR3 is CSVHRGYEQYF. The CDR3 DNA follows: TGCAGCGTCCACAGGGGCTACGAGCAGTACTTC.

The genes are TRBV3-1 (or the pseudogene TRBV3-2) and TRBJ2-3, with TRBD2 matching 12 bases. Germline V gene lookup returns CDR1 LGHDT and CDR2 YNNKEL (reference sequence). The CDR3 totals 15 residues. V was clipped by 6 bases and J by 7 bases; unmatched bases: 8. CDR3 nucleotides: TGTGCCAGCAGTACCTCTAGCGGGGGGGCATATACGCAGTATTTT. It encodes CASSTSSGGAYTQYF.

V gene TRBV5-1 combines with J gene TRBJ1-3; no definite D call. V shed 2 bases and J shed 0 bases, with 9 bases lying between them. Germline lookup yields CDR1 SGHRS and CDR2 YFSETQ. The CDR3 runs to 15 residues. CDR3 coding DNA: TGCGCCAGCAGCTTAGACGGAGACTCTGGAAACACCATATATTTT. This gives the protein CASSLDGDSGNTIYF.

The CDR3: CASTPYQGANQPQHF. Written as DNA, the CDR3 is TGTGCCAGTACCCCTTATCAGGGGGCTAATCAGCCCCAGCATTTT. The gene calls are TRBV7-8 and TRBJ1-5; TRBD1 aligns across 8 bases. V lost 9 bases to trimming and J lost 4 bases; unmatched junction nucleotides: 11. Germline V gene lookup returns CDR1 SGHVS and CDR2 FQNEAQ. The CDR3 length is 15 residues.

The chain links TRBV11-3 to TRBJ2-3; D gene unclear. Trimming removed 7 bases at V and 0 bases at J, with 14 bases between. In germline, CDR1 is SGHNT, CDR2 YENEEA. This CDR3 comprises 15 residues. This CDR3 is CASTTSVGSTDTQYF. CDR3 DNA sequence: TGTGCCAGCACCACGAGCGTAGGTAGCACAGATACGCAGTATTTT.

The chain joins TRBV5-1 to TRBJ2-5; a possible D gene is TRBD2 (5 bases). The V and J ends lost 1 base and 3 bases respectively, with 10 bases between them. This CDR3 region has 14 residues. Germline V gene data show CDR1 as SGHRS and CDR2 as YFSETQ. The CDR3, as DNA: TGCGCCAGCAGCTTGTACAGTAGCGAAGAGACCCAGTACTTC. It encodes CASSLYSSEETQYF.

V gene TRBV4-1 combines with J gene TRBJ2-5; possible D gene TRBD2, 7 bases. The CDR3 has 16 amino acids. Trimming took 2 bases from V and 4 from J, leaving 17 bases between them. Germline CDR1 and CDR2: MGHRA and YSYEKL. The CDR3 sequence: CASSQMGGAVVETQYF. The CDR3 DNA reads as TGCGCCAGCAGCCAAATGGGGGGGGCCGTTGTAGAGACCCAGTACTTC.

The rearrangement joins TRBV6-5 to TRBJ2-3; no reliable D call. This CDR3 is 13 amino acids long. Deletions cut 9 bases from V and 0 bases from J, with 10 bases between. Germline assignment: CDR1 MNHEY and CDR2 SVGAGI. DNA of the CDR3: TGTGCCAGTTTCAAGAGTAGCACAGATACGCAGTATTTT. Amino acids: CASFKSSTDTQYF.

The V call is TRBV11-2, the J call TRBJ2-2; no clear D. The CDR3 is 13 amino acids. Germline V lookup: CDR1 SGHAT, CDR2 FQNNGV. Trimming pared 1 base from V and 4 bases from J, leaving 4 bases between. This CDR3 reads CASSLAFTGELFF. CDR3 DNA: TGTGCCAGCAGCTTAGCCTTCACCGGGGAGCTGTTTTTT.

This sequence joins TRBV2 and TRBJ2-7, with 9 bases lining up with TRBD1. This CDR3 spans 14 amino acids. Germline V gene lookup returns CDR1 SNHLY and CDR2 FYNNEI. V dropped 10 bases and J dropped 6; count of bases not matched to a gene: 13. This chain's CDR3 is CATGTGTGNVEQYF. CDR3 bases: TGTGCCACTGGCACCGGGACAGGGAACGTCGAGCAGTACTTC.

The chain uses TRBV3-1 (or the pseudogene TRBV3-2) and TRBJ2-2, with TRBD1 matching 8 bases. CDR3 size: 15 residues. V was clipped by 4 bases and J by 1 base; unmatched bases: 2. Germline CDR1 reads LGHDT; CDR2 reads YNNKEL (reference sequence). CDR3 in DNA: TGTGCCAGCAGCCGCGGGACAGGGAACACCGGGGAGCTGTTTTTT. Amino acids: CASSRGTGNTGELFF.

The chain employs TRBV5-1 and TRBJ2-2; no firm D call. Germline assignment: CDR1 SGHRS and CDR2 YFSETQ. The CDR3 consists of 15 residues. The V end was cut by 1 base, the J end by 4 bases, with 11 bases between. The CDR3 sequence is CASSLSPGVTGELFF. Written as DNA, the CDR3 is TGCGCCAGCAGCTTGTCCCCCGGTGTCACCGGGGAGCTGTTTTTT.

This clone came up once. The chain combines TRBV6-2 or TRBV6-3 with TRBJ1-2; D uncertain. In germline, CDR1 is MNHEY, CDR2 SVGEGT. V was shortened by 2 bases and J by 7 bases, with 11 bases between the two germline ends. CDR3 length: 13 amino acids. CDR3 amino acids: CASSYGVSRGYTF. The CDR3 DNA reads as TGTGCCAGCAGTTACGGAGTTTCGCGTGGCTACACCTTC.

The CDR3 loop reads CASSLPHEAFF. CDR3 coding DNA: TGTGCCAGCAGCTTACCCCATGAAGCTTTCTTT. The rearrangement uses TRBV7-9 and TRBJ1-1; no firm D call. Deletions cut 2 bases from V and 7 bases from J, with 5 bases between. Germline V lookup: CDR1 SEHNR, CDR2 FQNEAQ (reference sequence). CDR3 length: 11 amino acids.

V gene TRBV7-8 combines with J gene TRBJ2-3, with 8 positions matching TRBD2. This CDR3 has 16 residues. V dropped 6 bases and J dropped 2; count of bases not matched to a gene: 10. CDR1 is SGHVS and CDR2 is FQNEAQ in the germline V gene. CDR3 sequence reads: CASSQGRGGITDTQYF. The CDR3, as DNA: TGTGCCAGCAGTCAGGGGCGCGGGGGGATCACAGATACGCAGTATTTT.

CDR3 DNA sequence: TGTGCCAGCACCGAAGTTGGGACTAGCTATGAGCAGTTCTTC. Encoded protein: CASTEVGTSYEQFF. This rearrangement joins TRBV6-5 to TRBJ2-1; TRBD2 matches at 9 bases. The germline V gene has CDR1 MNHEY and CDR2 SVGAGI. This CDR3 comprises 14 residues. V shed 7 bases and J 8 bases; nucleotides not matched to a gene: 9.

Only one count was recorded for this clone. V gene TRBV5-1 combines with J gene TRBJ2-1; 8 positions agree with TRBD1. The CDR3 has 16 amino acids. Trimming removed 4 bases from V and 6 bases from J; junction bases left unmatched: 12. The V gene's germline CDR1 is SGHRS and CDR2 YFSETQ. CDR3 region: CASSPVGTGLLNEQFF. In nucleotides, the CDR3 is TGCGCCAGCAGCCCTGTGGGGACAGGCCTCCTCAATGAGCAGTTCTTC. Together with reference TRBV5-1 and TRBJ2-1, the CDR3 gives the full variable domain: KAGVTQTPRYLIKTRGQQVTLSCSPISGHRSVSWYQQTPGQGLQFLFEYFSETQRNKGNFPGRFSGRQFSNSRSEMNVSTLELGDSALYLCASSPVGTGLLNEQFFGPGTRLTVL.

This clone has just a few counts. This chain joins TRBV20-1 and TRBJ2-1; 12 nucleotides agree with TRBD2. This CDR3 has 16 amino acids. In germline, CDR1 is DFQATT, CDR2 SNEGSKA (reference sequence). V lost 3 bases, J lost 3 bases, and 6 bases stayed unmatched. The CDR3 spells CSASPLAGGDYNEQFF. DNA for the CDR3: TGCAGTGCTAGTCCCCTAGCGGGGGGGGACTACAATGAGCAGTTCTTC.

The gene calls are TRBV9 and TRBJ2-1; D call uncertain. Germline CDR1 reads SGDLS; CDR2 reads YYNGEE. The CDR3 is made up of 12 amino acids. Trimming pared 4 bases from V and 3 bases from J, leaving 5 bases between. The DNA of the CDR3 is TGTGCCAGCAGCACGGGCTACAATGAGCAGTTCTTC. Translation gives CASSTGYNEQFF.

The chain employs TRBV2 and TRBJ2-4, with D possibly being TRBD2 (6 bases). Germline V CDR1 and CDR2: SNHLY, FYNNEI. V was shortened by 3 bases and J by 4 bases, with 16 bases between the two germline ends. The CDR3 is made up of 16 amino acids. The DNA of the CDR3 is TGTGCCAGCAGTGATCCGAGGAGGGCCTCTAAAAACATTCAGTACTTC. Translated, it gives CASSDPRRASKNIQYF. The variable domain in full, with the rest retrieved from reference TRBV2 and TRBJ2-4, is EPEVTQTPSHQVTQMGQEVILRCVPISNHLYFYWYRQILGQKVEFLVSFYNNEISEKSEIFDDQFSVERPDGSNFTLKIRSTKLEDSAMYFCASSDPRRASKNIQYFGAGTRLSVL.

V and J are TRBV19 and TRBJ1-1, with no clear D. CDR3 length equals 13 residues. CDR1 and CDR2 (germline): LNHDA, SQIVND (reference sequence). Between the trimmed V and J ends, which lost 5 bases and 5 bases, there was a span of 12 bases. For the CDR3, the DNA is TGTGCCAGTAGTCCCTCTTCCGGGACTGAAGCTTTCTTT. Residues: CASSPSSGTEAFF.